The T cell receptor beta chain under discussion was sequenced for a study of HIV-infected patients and healthy controls (dated by TCRdb to 2013 to 2014). In terms of the full investigation: CD4 counts rose modestly but significantly in most of the 16 patients after three months of therapy, yet stayed below normal ranges. The CD4:CD8 ratio rose slightly, whereas CD8 counts showed no consistent shift during early therapy. An undetectable viral load was attained by 11 of 16 patients by the second bleed and by all patients after a further year of therapy. Overall T-cell lymphocytopenia was not observed in the patients, and no significant difference from controls was found in total CDR3 counts per chain. Whether deep TCR repertoire sequencing of small blood samples from HIV patients could capture immune perturbation and reconstitution was tested in the study. Points the paper makes about the study in general: The observed differences in diversity were not explained by the slight differences in age and sex profiles between the study cohorts. Both the Jaccard index and the count of highly shared sequences showed that healthy controls shared more CDR3s between individuals than HIV+ patients did. Rare events from HIV-infected data received too much weight under size-matching, and comparisons were complicated by unequal numbers of distinct sequences between patients and controls. Compared with untreated HIV+ repertoires, healthy control repertoires had roughly threefold more distinct CDR3s and a higher Shannon diversity. In HIV-infected patients, the apparent post-therapy recovery of the Gini index was not replicated in size-matched repertoire data. Pairing of alpha and beta chains was not determined in the samples. During therapy, a significant decrease in frequency was seen for HIV-associated CDR3s, whereas no significant change was found for CMV-associated CDR3s, although most of them became more frequent. Donor HLA types were not determined in the study. Alpha-chain CDR3s from MAIT cells occurred at high frequency in healthy controls but were severely depleted in HIV+ repertoires. The dynamics of distinct T-cell subpopulations could not be separated, and sequencing depth was restricted, because whole blood was used. Processing was restricted to sixteen HIV-infected individuals, which the authors judged to be a major constraint on the generalizability of the findings. HIV-infected repertoires showed significantly elevated mean Gini indices relative to controls, which possibly reflects oligoclonality. Compared with controls, HIV-infected patients showed significantly different mean usage of eight alpha and eight beta V genes.

Whole blood was used without fractionating the cells, so the repertoire represented all peripheral T cells without sorting. For RNA extraction, about 2.7 ml of peripheral blood was collected into Tempus tubes. HIV-infected adults not yet given antiretroviral therapy and scheduled to start treatment were recruited, and the first sixteen eligible patients underwent processing. Patients were deemed ineligible for enrollment if they had febrile or AIDS-related illness, tumors, hepatitis B or C coinfection, immunomodulatory therapy, recent vaccination or treatment interruptions. Residual genomic DNA was removed with the TURBO-DNase kit and globin mRNA was depleted with GLOBINclear. Pretreatment blood from HIV-infected patients was collected just before antiretroviral therapy was started. 450 to 500 ng RNA was reverse transcribed with SuperScript III using primers against the alpha and beta constant regions. Separate libraries for the alpha and beta chains were generated through chain-specific third strand synthesis that incorporated multiplexing indices. The protocol used a single primer pair to amplify all rearrangements within a chain, which avoided primer bias, and attached molecular barcodes to each cDNA molecule. Purified cDNA was ligated with T4 RNA Ligase 1 onto a 5' RACE adapter bearing a random hexamer and the SP2 sequencing primer site. With slow temperature ramps used to favor optimal annealing, second strand synthesis was primed from the SP2 site with Phusion polymerase. Joined together, two random hexamer sequences that had both been added before amplification formed the 12-nucleotide barcode of each molecule. An amplification PCR of approximately 24 cycles with P5s and P7 primers came after a short first PCR that had added P5 and P7 adapter elements plus a second index. The libraries went through roughly 27 PCR cycles in total, were quantified on a Qubit, were sized on a Bioanalyzer, and were diluted to around 4 nM. Sequencing of the normalized libraries was performed on an Illumina MiSeq with 2 x 250 paired-end kits. Reverse transcription reactions were cleaned up on MinElute columns and eluted into about 9.3 ul Tris-Cl. The adapter ligations were run for 23 hours at 16 degrees C, and AMPure XP beads at a 1:1 ratio were afterwards used to clean them. Per the original workflow: Demultiplexed FASTQ files were processed with a modified Decombinator that output V, J, insert and barcode information. Any sequence that shared a barcode yet differed from the dominant sequence was discarded as an error, and the number of original cDNA molecules was estimated by counting barcodes clustered at Levenshtein distance 3. Downstream analyses used R packages ineq, vegan, igraph and RCytoscape, with IMGT nomenclature and CDR3 definitions. V gene usage was calculated across distinct sequences, with every TCR tallied a single time to avoid skew from clonal expansion. Within a donor, similarity networks joined unique CDR3 amino acid sequences in every case where two of them were separated by a single Levenshtein edit. Published HIV-specific CDR3s (fewer than 100 alpha, 700 or so beta) and CMV-specific CDR3s (13 alpha, over 200 beta) were assembled and queried against the repertoires. It was shown by random subsampling to size-matched repertoires that the decreased diversity of patients was not caused by their lower sequence numbers. TCRdb handled the public reads itself, with Q25 trimming in fastp and clone calling in MiXCR, and kept productive beta chains. CDR3 protein sequences are deduplicated, and each keeps its most common genes and DNA. TCRdb assigned the V and J calls; the authors' analysis was not used. The sample records 4,300 or so distinct CDR3 sequences, roughly 13% of which are singletons. The ten largest clones capture approximately 15% of the sample.

This clonotype is characterized as medium-sized (0.01 to 0.1%). Its cognate antigen has yet to be identified. No clone much larger than this one lies a single base away; base qualities are absent. The source material was blood, sampled before antiretroviral therapy. The sequence was collected from an adult with HIV infection.

The nucleotide sequence reads TGTGCCAGTATGAAGCAAGCGAACACTGAAGCTTTCTTT. This sequence encodes CASMKQANTEAFF. This chain is built from TRBV19 and TRBJ1-1, with the D segment identity uncertain. Cut back by 7 bases and 1 base, the V and J ends lie 10 bases apart. The CDR3 spans 13 residues, from the cysteine through the phenylalanine. Of the read, only the CDR3 DNA is kept; its 39 bases are in frame from base 1. As encoded in the germline V gene (reference sequence), CDR1 is LNHDA while CDR2 is SQIVND.